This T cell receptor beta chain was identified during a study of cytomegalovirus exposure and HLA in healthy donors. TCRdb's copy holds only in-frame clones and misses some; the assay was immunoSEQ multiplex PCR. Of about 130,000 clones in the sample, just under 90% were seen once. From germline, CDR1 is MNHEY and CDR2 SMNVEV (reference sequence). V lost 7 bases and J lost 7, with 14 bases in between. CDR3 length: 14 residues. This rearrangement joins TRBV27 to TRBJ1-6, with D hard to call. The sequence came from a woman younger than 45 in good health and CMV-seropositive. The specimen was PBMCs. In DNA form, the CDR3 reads TGTGCCAGCACTCGAGGGCGGTTAAATTCACCCCTCCACTTT. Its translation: CASTRGRLNSPLHF.